This TCR beta chain emerged from a study of blood T cells in healthy people across ages. To note about this clonotype: The antigen remains unidentified.

Per sample, no less than 5 micrograms of total RNA were extracted. General study points: The study found TCR beta diversity correlated strongly with naive T cell percentage. Possibly, changes in expanded clonotypes were confounded because donor CMV status was unknown.

CDR3 length equals 16 residues. Trimming took off 5 bases at V and 1 base at J, with 17 bases between the two ends. Per the germline V gene, CDR1 is SEHNR and CDR2 is FQNEAQ (reference sequence). Using a J-beta primer mix together with a sample-barcoded 5' primer, a second PCR was run for 7 to 11 cycles. Tags on each cDNA molecule came from a template-switch adaptor with 12 random nucleotides. TCRdb passed the 5' RACE reads through MiXCR, listing each CDR3 protein once. The table lists roughly 1.4 million distinct CDR3 sequences, approximately 63% of them singletons, with 6.5% to 8.5% in the top ten.

The source material was blood. This TCR was sampled from a man aged 18-30 years in good health. J is TRBJ1-2 and V is TRBV7-9, with D perhaps TRBD1 (5 bases). The CDR3 nucleotides are TGTGCCAGCAGCCCTACGGTGGGGCAGAATAACTATGGCTACACCTTC. It translates to CASSPTVGQNNYGYTF.